These 29 T cell receptor beta chains share one sample of origin, sequenced in a study of blood T cell repertoires in COVID-19. Assay used: immunoSEQ multiplex PCR; TCRdb lists only in-frame clones, some missing. The sample consists of roughly 180,000 clones, 76% of them appearing once. Sequenced input: peripheral blood. Receptor source: a woman in her forties or fifties with active or convalescent COVID-19.

The chain links TRBV5-8 to TRBJ2-1, with TRBD2 matching over 10 bases. Germline V CDR1 and CDR2: SGHTS, YDEGEE. This CDR3 contains 20 residues. The V and J ends lost 2 bases and 0 bases, in that order; junction bases with no gene match: 14. In DNA form, the CDR3 reads TGTGCCAGCAGCTTCCATCTTTTCACTAGCGGGGTCAGCTCCTACAATGAGCAGTTCTTC. Protein: CASSFHLFTSGVSSYNEQFF.

This clone has a handful of counts. The chain joins TRBV30 to TRBJ2-2; 7 bases fit TRBD2. The CDR3 is 15 amino acids. J lost 2 bases, V lost 6 bases, and 9 bases had no gene match. Looked up from germline, CDR1 is GTSNPN and CDR2 is SVGIG (reference sequence). CDR3 nucleotide sequence: TGTGCCTGCGACTCTAGCGGAGCTAACACCGGGGAGCTGTTTTTT. Protein: CACDSSGANTGELFF.

The gene calls are TRBV5-1 and TRBJ1-4, with a weak D call TRBD1 (5 bases). This CDR3 contains 14 residues. Germline V gene lookup returns CDR1 SGHRS and CDR2 YFSETQ. V was pared by 0 bases and J by 7 bases, with 10 bases between. As DNA, the CDR3 is TGCGCCAGCAGCTTGGACAGGCTGGGTGAAAAACTGTTTTTT. Amino acid sequence: CASSLDRLGEKLFF.

This sequence joins TRBV6-5 and TRBJ2-7; no clear D. The CDR3 is made up of 15 amino acids. V was shortened by 1 base and J by 6 bases, with 16 bases between the two germline ends. The germline V gene has CDR1 MNHEY and CDR2 SVGAGI. The CDR3 nucleotides are TGTGCCAGCAGTTACTTTTTGGCCGACTCGGGCGAGCAGTACTTC. This encodes CASSYFLADSGEQYF.

The chain joins TRBV16 to TRBJ2-1; TRBD2 matches 16 bases. The CDR3 is made up of 20 amino acids. Germline V gene lookup returns CDR1 KGHSY and CDR2 FQNENV. The J segment lost 2 bases and the V segment lost 0 bases, leaving 7 bases of the junction unmatched. CDR3 protein: CASSQSVGLAGGSPYNEQFF. CDR3 nucleotide sequence: TGTGCCAGCAGCCAATCCGTGGGACTAGCGGGAGGGAGCCCCTACAATGAGCAGTTCTTC.

The V and J genes are TRBV3-1 (or the pseudogene TRBV3-2) and TRBJ2-5; the match to TRBD2 covers 9 bases. CDR1 and CDR2 (germline): LGHDT, YNNKEL (reference sequence). The CDR3 has 16 amino acids. Trimming cost V 0 bases and J 4 bases; bases outside gene matches: 6. The CDR3: CASSQDLAGGRETQYF. CDR3 bases: TGTGCCAGCAGCCAAGATTTGGCGGGGGGGCGAGAGACCCAGTACTTC.

The chain has TRBV7-2 and TRBJ1-2; a weak D match, TRBD1 (6 bases). Germline V CDR1 and CDR2: SGHTA, FQGNSA. Deletions cut 2 bases from V and 5 bases from J, with 9 bases between. This CDR3 is 13 amino acids long. As DNA, the CDR3 is TGTGCCAGCAGCTTATCACAGGGTTATGGCTACACCTTC. The encoded protein is CASSLSQGYGYTF.

This chain links TRBV18 with TRBJ1-2; 9 bases line up with TRBD1. The ends lost 3 bases at V and 6 bases at J; junction bases unmatched: 2. The germline V gene has CDR1 KGHSH and CDR2 LQKENI. CDR3 length: 13 amino acids. The CDR3 loop reads CASSPTGGNGYTF. In nucleotides, the CDR3 is TGTGCCAGCTCACCGACAGGGGGGAATGGCTACACCTTC. Full variable domain (rest looked up from reference TRBV18 and TRBJ1-2): NAGVMQNPRHLVRRRGQEARLRCSPMKGHSHVYWYRQLPEEGLKFMVYLQKENIIDESGMPKERFSAEFPKEGPSILRIQQVVRGDSAAYFCASSPTGGNGYTFGSGTRLTVV.

The genes are TRBV19 and TRBJ1-2, with 8 bases identical to TRBD1. Looked up from germline, CDR1 is LNHDA and CDR2 is SQIVND (reference sequence). Germline trimming cut 6 bases from V and 3 bases from J; bases unmatched to any gene: 3. This CDR3 region has 13 residues. This CDR3 reads CASRETGDYGYTF. CDR3 coding DNA: TGTGCCAGTAGGGAGACAGGGGACTATGGCTACACCTTC.

This chain uses TRBV19 with TRBJ2-3; TRBD2 aligns across 10 bases. Trimming at V came to 7 bases and at J to 3 bases, leaving 10 bases not matched to a gene. The V gene's germline CDR1 is LNHDA and CDR2 SQIVND (reference sequence). The CDR3 totals 16 residues. The CDR3: CASTRGTSVRTDTQYF. DNA for the CDR3: TGTGCCAGTACCAGGGGGACTAGCGTTCGAACAGATACGCAGTATTTT.

This clone occurred a few times. The J gene is TRBJ2-7, the V gene TRBV5-1, with 7 bases aligning to TRBD1. This CDR3 contains 20 residues. With V trimmed by 0 bases and J by 1 base, 19 bases remained unmatched. From germline, CDR1 is SGHRS and CDR2 YFSETQ. CDR3 sequence (DNA): TGCGCCAGCAGCTTGGCTGCCCGGCCAGGCCGACAGGGTCGATCCTACGAGCAGTACTTC. It encodes CASSLAARPGRQGRSYEQYF. Full variable domain (missing parts from reference TRBV5-1 and TRBJ2-7): KAGVTQTPRYLIKTRGQQVTLSCSPISGHRSVSWYQQTPGQGLQFLFEYFSETQRNKGNFPGRFSGRQFSNSRSEMNVSTLELGDSALYLCASSLAARPGRQGRSYEQYFGPGTRLTVT.

The chain combines TRBV7-3 with TRBJ2-4; TRBD2 aligns across 11 bases. V trimming: 2 bases; J trimming: 9 bases; junction bases outside the gene matches: 6. The CDR3 runs 15 residues. CDR1 is SGHTA and CDR2 is FQGTGA in the germline V gene. In nucleotides, the CDR3 is TGTGCCAGCAGCTTAGTGCTAGCGGGGGGCGGCATTCAGTACTTC. This codes for CASSLVLAGGGIQYF.

V usage is TRBV4-1 and J usage is TRBJ2-2; 7 positions match TRBD1. Germline V gene lookup returns CDR1 MGHRA and CDR2 YSYEKL. V was clipped by 5 bases and J by 6 bases; unmatched bases: 9. The CDR3 has 15 residues. CDR3 nucleotide sequence: TGCGCCAGCAGCTCACCCGGGACAGAGGCCGGGGAGCTGTTTTTT. Its protein product is CASSSPGTEAGELFF.

The chain uses TRBV9 and TRBJ1-1; 12 bases are shared with TRBD1. CDR1 is SGDLS and CDR2 is YYNGEE in the germline V gene. Trimming at V came to 3 bases and at J to 5 bases, leaving 5 bases not matched to a gene. This CDR3 contains 15 residues. The CDR3 here is CASSAGTGGFTEAFF. CDR3 nucleotide sequence: TGTGCCAGCAGCGCCGGGACAGGGGGCTTTACTGAAGCTTTCTTT.

This chain links TRBV7-9 with TRBJ1-4; no clear D gene. The V end was cut by 5 bases, the J end by 7 bases, with 11 bases between. Germline CDR1 and CDR2: SEHNR and FQNEAQ (reference sequence). The CDR3 consists of 13 residues. CDR3 sequence: CASSRAGTEKLFF. In DNA form, the CDR3 reads TGTGCCAGCAGCCGCGCCGGTACTGAAAAACTGTTTTTT.

This clone was seen at least ten times. At one end the junction does not follow the germline gene, possibly because of a read error. The CDR3 region is CAWRSYRAGNVGIF. As DNA, the CDR3 is TGTGCCTGGCGATCCTACCGGGCCGGGAATGTGGGGATCTTC. The chain joins TRBV30 to TRBJ2-7; the D gene is possibly TRBD2 (5 bases). Looked up from germline, CDR1 is GTSNPN and CDR2 is SVGIG (reference sequence). CDR3 length: 14 amino acids.

Comments on this clone: One junction end does not reproduce the germline sequence, and a read error may be involved. V is TRBV7-2 and J is TRBJ2-3, with TRBD1 matching over 11 bases. CDR1 is SGHTA and CDR2 is FQGNSA in the germline V gene. CDR3 size: 16 residues. The CDR3 sequence is CASSPGTGGTQPLRDF. CDR3 sequence (DNA): TGTGCCAGCAGCCCCGGGACAGGGGGTACGCAGCCTCTTAGGGATTTT. The full variable domain, completed using reference TRBV7-2 and TRBJ2-3, is GAGVSQSPSNKVTEKGKDVELRCDPISGHTALYWYRQSLGQGLEFLIYFQGNSAPDKSGLPSDRFSAERTGGSVSTLTIQRTQQEDSAVYLCASSPGTGGTQPLRDFGPGTRLTVL.

The sample holds a few counts of this clone. The gene calls are TRBV6-5 and TRBJ2-1; 8 bases line up with TRBD2. V lost 6 bases and J lost 7; bases outside the gene matches: 8. Looked up from germline, CDR1 is MNHEY and CDR2 is SVGAGI. CDR3 length: 14 residues. CDR3 sequence: CASSRQRGRNEQFF. CDR3 DNA: TGTGCCAGCAGCCGCCAGCGGGGGCGTAATGAGCAGTTCTTC.

V and J are TRBV5-1 and TRBJ2-2, with D perhaps TRBD2 (5 bases). The CDR3 is 18 amino acids. CDR1 and CDR2 (germline): SGHRS, YFSETQ. Trimming took off 3 bases at V and 4 bases at J, with 22 bases between the two ends. The CDR3 protein is CASSSFPGSTSSTGELFF. The CDR3, as DNA: TGCGCCAGCAGCTCTTTTCCGGGATCAACAAGTAGCACCGGGGAGCTGTTTTTT.

The chain couples TRBV19 to TRBJ1-2, with 10 bases matching TRBD1. In germline, CDR1 is LNHDA, CDR2 SQIVND (reference sequence). J gave up 5 bases and V 4 bases, and 7 bases lay outside the gene matches. The CDR3 runs to 15 residues. The CDR3 DNA sequence: TGTGCCAGTAGTACCCGGGACAGGGGATGGTATGGCTACACCTTC. The encoded protein is CASSTRDRGWYGYTF.

This chain connects TRBV4-3 to TRBJ2-5; TRBD2 matches 9 bases. CDR3 length: 16 amino acids. J was trimmed by 5 bases and V by 3 bases; bases with no gene match: 10. In germline, CDR1 is LGHNA, CDR2 YSLEER. The DNA of the CDR3 is TGCGCCAGCAGCCAGCGTACCGGGACTAGCTCGGAGACCCAGTACTTC. Its protein is CASSQRTGTSSETQYF.

This clone was seen only once. The chain joins TRBV7-2 to TRBJ1-1; D is unresolved. Germline CDR1 is SGHTA and CDR2 is FQGNSA. Trimming removed 8 bases at V and 5 bases at J, with 15 bases between. CDR3 length equals 13 residues. In nucleotides, the CDR3 is TGTGCCAGCCACTTGGGCCCTCGGACTGAAGCTTTCTTT. Translation: CASHLGPRTEAFF. The full variable domain, with the rest looked up from reference TRBV7-2 and TRBJ1-1, is GAGVSQSPSNKVTEKGKDVELRCDPISGHTALYWYRQSLGQGLEFLIYFQGNSAPDKSGLPSDRFSAERTGGSVSTLTIQRTQQEDSAVYLCASHLGPRTEAFFGQGTRLTVV.

The CDR3 DNA follows: TGTGCCAGCAGCGTAGACGGGGGGCGCGCCTATGGCTACACCTTC. Translated: CASSVDGGRAYGYTF. This rearrangement joins TRBV9 to TRBJ1-2; weak D call: TRBD1 (6 bases). Germline V gives CDR1 SGDLS, CDR2 YYNGEE. Trimming took off 0 bases at V and 4 bases at J, with 13 bases between the two ends. The CDR3 has 15 residues.

DNA for the CDR3: TGCGCCAGCAGCTTGGCCGCTTCGGGGGATGGCTACACCTTC. It is translated as CASSLAASGDGYTF. The chain recombines TRBV5-1 with TRBJ1-2; possible D gene TRBD1, 5 bases. Germline V gives CDR1 SGHRS, CDR2 YFSETQ. V lost 0 bases and J 6 bases, leaving 12 bases between the germline ends. The CDR3 length is 14 residues.

This chain connects TRBV19 to TRBJ1-6, with TRBD1 as a possible D gene (5 bases). Germline V gene lookup returns CDR1 LNHDA and CDR2 SQIVND (reference sequence). Trimming removed 6 bases from V and 4 bases from J, with 13 bases in between. The CDR3 is 15 amino acids. The DNA for the CDR3 is TGTGCCAGTAGCCCACCGAAGGGGTATAATTCACCCCTCCACTTT. Translated: CASSPPKGYNSPLHF.

The V and J genes are TRBV5-1 and TRBJ2-4, with a possible D match to TRBD2 (5 bases). With 4 bases removed from V and 0 bases from J, the gap between germline ends came to 17 bases. The CDR3 sequence is 17 residues long. CDR1 SGHRS and CDR2 YFSETQ come from the germline V gene. CDR3 in amino acids: CASSPEAGQLAKNIQYF. CDR3 nucleotides: TGCGCCAGCAGCCCGGAGGCTGGGCAACTAGCCAAAAACATTCAGTACTTC.

This clone was picked up a small number of times. V is TRBV2 and J is TRBJ1-1; 7 bases are shared with TRBD1. This CDR3 is 17 amino acids long. Germline V lookup: CDR1 SNHLY, CDR2 FYNNEI. V dropped 8 bases and J dropped 2; count of bases not matched to a gene: 17. The chain's CDR3 is CASLQGSELLSNTEAFF. Here the CDR3 DNA reads TGTGCCAGCCTACAGGGGAGCGAACTCCTCTCAAACACTGAAGCTTTCTTT.

A few counts support this clone. V is TRBV28 and J is TRBJ2-2, with TRBD1 matching 9 bases. The CDR3 spans 16 residues. J was trimmed by 6 bases and V by 7 bases; bases with no gene match: 12. Germline V gene data show CDR1 as MDHEN and CDR2 as SYDVKM. In DNA form, the CDR3 reads TGTGCCAGCACTCCCCTTGGGACAGGGTTGGCCGGGGAGCTGTTTTTT. This codes for CASTPLGTGLAGELFF.

The chain links TRBV14 to TRBJ1-1, with D perhaps matching TRBD1 (6 bases). In germline, CDR1 is SGHDN, CDR2 FVKESK. The length of the CDR3 is 15 residues. V lost 4 bases to trimming and J lost 1 base, with 13 bases between them. CDR3: CASSLNRDGNTEAFF. In nucleotides, the CDR3 is TGTGCCAGCAGCCTTAACAGGGACGGGAACACTGAAGCTTTCTTT.